Listed below are T cell receptor beta chains from one sample, sequenced in a study of cytomegalovirus exposure and HLA in healthy donors. Sequencing used immunoSEQ multiplex PCR; TCRdb keeps in-frame clones, though not all of them. This table has over 150,000 clones, 80% to 90% appearing once. Sequencing was performed on PBMCs. The receptors were gathered from a girl between 2 and 10 years old in good health and CMV-seropositive. The CDR3 runs from the conserved cysteine through the conserved F or W. Fields, in order: clone size, J gene, V gene, D gene, CDR3 protein, CDR3 DNA. The D gene is left open where the match is weak. The size of a clone is reported for some rows only, either as once, few or many, or as a class for expanded clones.

clone_size: NA
j_call: TRBJ2-1
v_call: TRBV9
d_call: TRBD2
cdr3_aa: CASSPSYSGSLHNEQFF
cdr3_nt: TGTGCCAGCAGCCCTTCATACAGCGGGAGCCTCCACAATGAGCAGTTCTTC

clone_size: NA
j_call: TRBJ2-1
v_call: TRBV11-3
d_call: TRBD2
cdr3_aa: CASSLSGTSGRWEQFF
cdr3_nt: TGTGCCAGCAGCCTCTCCGGGACTAGCGGCCGGTGGGAGCAGTTCTTC

clone_size: NA
j_call: TRBJ2-7
v_call: TRBV25-1
d_call: NA
cdr3_aa: CASSESPGQQDNEQYF
cdr3_nt: TGTGCCAGCAGTGAATCCCCCGGACAGCAAGATAACGAGCAGTACTTC

clone_size: NA
j_call: TRBJ1-1
v_call: TRBV19
d_call: TRBD1
cdr3_aa: CASSSRDRGHEAFF
cdr3_nt: TGTGCCAGTAGTTCCCGGGACAGGGGGCATGAAGCTTTCTTT

clone_size: once
j_call: TRBJ1-2
v_call: TRBV2
d_call: TRBD1
cdr3_aa: CASSAGDSFLYGYTF
cdr3_nt: TGTGCCAGCAGCGCCGGGGACAGTTTTCTCTATGGCTACACCTTC

clone_size: NA
j_call: TRBJ2-1
v_call: TRBV7-9
d_call: TRBD2
cdr3_aa: CASSRLALGGLSYNEQFF
cdr3_nt: TGTGCCAGCAGCCGACTAGCGCTCGGTGGGTTGTCCTACAATGAGCAGTTCTTC

clone_size: once
j_call: TRBJ1-2
v_call: TRBV25-1
d_call: NA
cdr3_aa: CASSELGAGYGYTF
cdr3_nt: TGTGCCAGCAGTGAATTGGGGGCCGGCTATGGCTACACCTTC

clone_size: NA
j_call: TRBJ1-4
v_call: TRBV6-1
d_call: NA
cdr3_aa: CASSGPRTDEKLFF
cdr3_nt: TGTGCCAGCAGTGGCCCTAGGACAGATGAAAAACTGTTTTTT

clone_size: NA
j_call: TRBJ2-7
v_call: TRBV2
d_call: TRBD2
cdr3_aa: CASRVLAGVSYEQYF
cdr3_nt: TGTGCCAGCAGGGTACTAGCGGGTGTCTCCTACGAGCAGTACTTC

clone_size: few
j_call: TRBJ1-2
v_call: TRBV6-5
d_call: NA
cdr3_aa: CATSRGSYTF
cdr3_nt: TGTGCCACCTCACGGGGGAGCTACACCTTC

clone_size: NA
j_call: TRBJ2-7
v_call: TRBV7-2
d_call: NA
cdr3_aa: CASSAGEQYF
cdr3_nt: TGTGCCTCCTCCGCGGGGGAGCAGTACTTC

clone_size: NA
j_call: TRBJ1-2
v_call: TRBV29-1
d_call: TRBD1
cdr3_aa: CSVKTGGGGYTF
cdr3_nt: TGCAGCGTTAAGACAGGGGGCGGTGGCTACACCTTC

clone_size: NA
j_call: TRBJ1-2
v_call: TRBV27
d_call: TRBD1
cdr3_aa: CASSLAGGFSYGYTF
cdr3_nt: TGTGCCAGCAGTCTAGCAGGGGGCTTTTCCTATGGCTACACCTTC

clone_size: NA
j_call: TRBJ2-2
v_call: TRBV9
d_call: NA
cdr3_aa: CASSVVLNTGELFF
cdr3_nt: TGTGCCAGCAGCGTAGTTCTAAACACCGGGGAGCTGTTTTTT

clone_size: NA
j_call: TRBJ2-7
v_call: TRBV27
d_call: NA
cdr3_aa: CASSSWDTYEQYF
cdr3_nt: TGTGCCAGCAGTTCATGGGACACATACGAGCAGTACTTC

clone_size: NA
j_call: TRBJ2-2
v_call: TRBV9
d_call: TRBD2
cdr3_aa: CASSGGVTTGELFF
cdr3_nt: TGTGCCAGCTCGGGGGGGGTCACCACCGGGGAGCTGTTTTTT

clone_size: NA
j_call: TRBJ2-3
v_call: TRBV6-5
d_call: NA
cdr3_aa: CASSPRSGMQYF
cdr3_nt: TGTGCCAGCAGCCCTAGGTCGGGGATGCAGTATTTT

clone_size: once
j_call: TRBJ1-2
v_call: TRBV29-1
d_call: TRBD1
cdr3_aa: CSAVDRGELGYTF
cdr3_nt: TGCAGCGCCGTGGACAGGGGTGAACTTGGCTACACCTTC

clone_size: NA
j_call: TRBJ2-5
v_call: TRBV11-2
d_call: NA
cdr3_aa: CASSSREAETQYF
cdr3_nt: TGTGCCAGCAGCTCCAGGGAGGCAGAGACCCAGTACTTC

clone_size: NA
j_call: TRBJ2-1
v_call: TRBV5-4
d_call: NA
cdr3_aa: CASSLTPGRSYNEQFF
cdr3_nt: TGTGCCAGCAGCTTGACCCCAGGGCGCTCCTACAATGAGCAGTTCTTC

clone_size: NA
j_call: TRBJ2-7
v_call: TRBV28
d_call: NA
cdr3_aa: CASSLWMGSAGAYEQYF
cdr3_nt: TGTGCCAGCAGTTTATGGATGGGGAGTGCAGGGGCCTACGAGCAGTACTTC

clone_size: NA
j_call: TRBJ2-7
v_call: TRBV18
d_call: TRBD1
cdr3_aa: CASQTGSSYEQYF
cdr3_nt: TGTGCCAGCCAGACAGGGAGCTCCTACGAGCAGTACTTC

clone_size: NA
j_call: TRBJ2-7
v_call: TRBV11-2
d_call: NA
cdr3_aa: CASSTYGGTHASEQYF
cdr3_nt: TGTGCCAGCAGCACCTACGGCGGTACCCACGCAAGCGAGCAGTACTTC

clone_size: NA
j_call: TRBJ1-3
v_call: TRBV27
d_call: TRBD1
cdr3_aa: CASSPSRQGPNSGNTIYF
cdr3_nt: TGTGCCAGCAGCCCCTCTCGACAGGGCCCTAACTCTGGAAACACCATATATTTT

clone_size: few
j_call: TRBJ1-4
v_call: TRBV25-1
d_call: NA
cdr3_aa: CASSESGGRGSNEKLFF
cdr3_nt: TGTGCCAGCAGTGAATCTGGTGGGCGAGGGTCTAATGAAAAACTGTTTTTT

clone_size: once
j_call: TRBJ2-7
v_call: TRBV7-8
d_call: NA
cdr3_aa: CASSLTGTRTYEQYF
cdr3_nt: TGTGCCAGCAGCTTAACGGGGACTCGAACCTACGAGCAGTACTTC

clone_size: NA
j_call: TRBJ2-7
v_call: TRBV9
d_call: TRBD1
cdr3_aa: CASSADRVGYEQYF
cdr3_nt: TGTGCCAGCAGCGCAGACAGGGTTGGGTACGAGCAGTACTTC

clone_size: NA
j_call: TRBJ1-5
v_call: TRBV6-1
d_call: TRBD1
cdr3_aa: CASSERTGALSNQPQHF
cdr3_nt: TGTGCCAGCAGTGAGAGAACAGGGGCCCTTAGCAATCAGCCCCAGCATTTT

clone_size: NA
j_call: TRBJ2-1
v_call: TRBV2
d_call: TRBD2
cdr3_aa: CASNTLAGSYNEQFF
cdr3_nt: TGTGCCAGCAATACATTAGCGGGAAGCTACAATGAGCAGTTCTTC

clone_size: NA
j_call: TRBJ2-1
v_call: TRBV27
d_call: TRBD1
cdr3_aa: CASSQGQGVYNEQFF
cdr3_nt: TGTGCCAGCAGTCAGGGACAGGGGGTTTACAATGAGCAGTTCTTC

clone_size: NA
j_call: TRBJ2-3
v_call: TRBV7-6
d_call: TRBD2
cdr3_aa: CASSLVGRGSDTQYF
cdr3_nt: TGTGCCAGCAGCTTAGTCGGGAGGGGGTCAGATACGCAGTATTTT

clone_size: NA
j_call: TRBJ2-7
v_call: TRBV6-4
d_call: TRBD2
cdr3_aa: CASSAGTSGYEQYF
cdr3_nt: TGTGCCAGCAGTGCCGGGACTAGCGGCTACGAGCAGTACTTC

clone_size: NA
j_call: TRBJ2-3
v_call: TRBV30
d_call: TRBD1
cdr3_aa: CAWSVLDRVLTDTQYF
cdr3_nt: TGTGCCTGGAGTGTACTTGACAGGGTTCTCACAGATACGCAGTATTTT

clone_size: once
j_call: TRBJ2-1
v_call: TRBV9
d_call: TRBD2
cdr3_aa: CASSRGVGGGGPSYNEQFF
cdr3_nt: TGTGCCAGCAGCAGGGGGGTTGGCGGGGGGGGGCCCTCCTACAATGAGCAGTTCTTC

clone_size: NA
j_call: TRBJ2-2
v_call: TRBV29-1
d_call: NA
cdr3_aa: CSVEPPQNTGELFF
cdr3_nt: TGCAGCGTTGAACCCCCACAGAACACCGGGGAGCTGTTTTTT

clone_size: NA
j_call: TRBJ1-5
v_call: TRBV18
d_call: TRBD1
cdr3_aa: CASSPGQGDNQPQHF
cdr3_nt: TGTGCCAGCTCACCGGGTCAGGGGGATAATCAGCCCCAGCATTTT

clone_size: NA
j_call: TRBJ2-6
v_call: TRBV19
d_call: TRBD1
cdr3_aa: CASSILPGTGGFGANVLTF
cdr3_nt: TGTGCCAGTAGTATCTTACCCGGGACAGGGGGTTTTGGGGCCAACGTCCTGACTTTC

clone_size: NA
j_call: TRBJ1-2
v_call: TRBV13
d_call: NA
cdr3_aa: CASSSSQGGDDGYTF
cdr3_nt: TGTGCCAGCAGCTCGAGCCAAGGGGGGGACGATGGCTACACCTTC

clone_size: NA
j_call: TRBJ2-1
v_call: TRBV9
d_call: NA
cdr3_aa: CASSVGEGARDNEQFF
cdr3_nt: TGTGCCAGCAGCGTAGGGGAAGGGGCGCGCGACAATGAGCAGTTCTTC

clone_size: NA
j_call: TRBJ1-1
v_call: TRBV15
d_call: NA
cdr3_aa: CATSRDRGEYTEAFF
cdr3_nt: TGTGCCACCAGCAGAGATCGGGGGGAGTACACTGAAGCTTTCTTT

clone_size: NA
j_call: TRBJ2-3
v_call: TRBV5-6
d_call: TRBD2
cdr3_aa: CASSFGVGGAADTQYF
cdr3_nt: TGTGCCAGCAGCTTTGGGGTCGGGGGGGCCGCAGATACGCAGTATTTT

clone_size: NA
j_call: TRBJ1-2
v_call: TRBV2
d_call: NA
cdr3_aa: CANSNDRGYGYTF
cdr3_nt: TGTGCCAACAGTAACGACAGAGGCTATGGCTACACCTTC

clone_size: NA
j_call: TRBJ2-3
v_call: TRBV10-2
d_call: NA
cdr3_aa: CASSEGATTQYF
cdr3_nt: TGCGCCAGCAGTGAGGGAGCTACGACGCAGTATTTT

clone_size: NA
j_call: TRBJ1-2
v_call: TRBV19
d_call: TRBD1
cdr3_aa: CASSTPTGSNYGYTF
cdr3_nt: TGTGCCAGTAGTACACCGACAGGGTCTAACTATGGCTACACCTTC

clone_size: once
j_call: TRBJ1-5
v_call: TRBV19
d_call: NA
cdr3_aa: CASSMKGWGPKFNQPQHF
cdr3_nt: TGTGCCAGTAGTATGAAGGGGTGGGGGCCTAAGTTCAATCAGCCCCAGCATTTT

clone_size: NA
j_call: TRBJ2-3
v_call: TRBV2
d_call: NA
cdr3_aa: CASRTGDWSDTQYF
cdr3_nt: TGTGCCAGCAGAACGGGAGATTGGTCAGATACGCAGTATTTT

clone_size: NA
j_call: TRBJ2-1
v_call: TRBV11-3
d_call: TRBD2
cdr3_aa: CASSPYFAGGPGEQFF
cdr3_nt: TGTGCCAGCAGCCCGTACTTTGCGGGAGGGCCGGGTGAGCAGTTCTTC

clone_size: once
j_call: TRBJ2-7
v_call: TRBV9
d_call: TRBD1
cdr3_aa: CASSPQGVSYEQYF
cdr3_nt: TGTGCCAGCAGCCCACAGGGGGTCTCCTACGAGCAGTACTTC

clone_size: NA
j_call: TRBJ2-2
v_call: TRBV9
d_call: NA
cdr3_aa: CASSVALGQGTDTGELFF
cdr3_nt: TGTGCCAGCAGCGTAGCTCTTGGGCAGGGGACGGACACCGGGGAGCTGTTTTTT

clone_size: NA
j_call: TRBJ1-4
v_call: TRBV21-1
d_call: NA
cdr3_aa: CASSPPGQRTTNEKLFF
cdr3_nt: TGTGCCAGCAGCCCCCCGGGACAGCGAACAACTAATGAAAAACTGTTTTTT

clone_size: NA
j_call: TRBJ2-3
v_call: TRBV5-1
d_call: TRBD2
cdr3_aa: CASSLVARLAGPGDTQYF
cdr3_nt: TGCGCCAGCAGCTTGGTTGCGAGACTAGCGGGACCGGGAGATACGCAGTATTTT